A selection of T cell receptor beta chains follows, all from one sample in a study of T-cell reconstitution after alpha-beta-depleted transplantation in children. TCRdb itself ran the PCR reads through MiXCR, one entry per CDR3 protein. The sample has hundreds of thousands of distinct CDR3 sequences; around 9.6% are singletons. Specimen: PBMCs from the stem cell graft donor, collected from the stem cell graft. The source is a human donor who donated a stem cell graft to a child with acute lymphoblastic leukemia. Both conserved end residues are part of each CDR3.

v_gene	j_gene	CDR3aa
TRBV5-8	TRBJ2-2	CASSKGGLNTGELFF
TRBV20-1	TRBJ1-3	CSAALQGFPSGNTIYF
TRBV12-3/TRBV12-4	TRBJ1-1	CASTLGGRGQTEAFF
TRBV18	TRBJ2-5	CASSAGQGAEETQYF
TRBV20-1	TRBJ2-5	CSATQTGTSKETQYF
TRBV15	TRBJ1-4	CATSRDLGNEKLFF
TRBV4-2	TRBJ2-6	CASSQRRSSGSGANVLTF
TRBV20-1	TRBJ1-5	CSASRTGGTYQPQHF
TRBV7-8	TRBJ1-2	CASSFRGGNYGYTF
TRBV7-2	TRBJ2-1	CASSFGGGASNEQFF
TRBV11-2	TRBJ1-2	CASSFGSNYGYTF
TRBV27	TRBJ1-1	CASSFRDRGEAFF
TRBV29-1	TRBJ1-1	CSVAQGKSEAFF
TRBV12-3/TRBV12-4	TRBJ2-7	CASSRTGQSRSYEQYF
TRBV7-9	TRBJ2-5	CASKVSDKETQYF
TRBV12-3/TRBV12-4	TRBJ2-1	CASSLLGPTSQFF
TRBV7-2	TRBJ1-1	CASSEYRGNTEAFF
TRBV5-1	TRBJ2-3	CASSFQGGPKRTDTQYF
TRBV20-1	TRBJ1-1	CSASLFRVNTEAFF
TRBV7-2	TRBJ1-1	CASSPGGGQGWTEAFF
TRBV10-3	TRBJ2-7	CAISESGQPSYEQYF
TRBV12-3/TRBV12-4	TRBJ2-1	CASTPRVAGLPNYNEQFF
TRBV5-1	TRBJ2-7	CASSWTGGTGYEQYF
TRBV2	TRBJ1-2	CASSDRLGTLYGYTF
TRBV18	TRBJ2-5	CASSPQDQETQYF
TRBV10-3	TRBJ2-7	CATRELDRGQTYEQYF
TRBV5-1	TRBJ2-7	CASSLPGDLYEQYF
TRBV24-1	TRBJ2-1	CATSDHGAGESYNEQFF
TRBV27	TRBJ2-1	CASSYPGQIYNEQFF
TRBV18	TRBJ2-1	CASSPPSGFPYNEQFF
TRBV7-8	TRBJ2-7	CASRGHTEQYF
TRBV20-1	TRBJ2-2	CSARTSGGVTGELFF
TRBV7-2	TRBJ2-5	CASSLATGQQETQYF
TRBV12-3/TRBV12-4	TRBJ2-1	CASTPAAGPYNEQFF
TRBV20-1	TRBJ2-2	CSASGGTGELFF
TRBV6-5	TRBJ1-2	CASSYSPQGLGYGYTF
TRBV7-6	TRBJ2-2	CASSLARYTGELFF
TRBV5-1	TRBJ2-7	CASSPGLAGGPYEQYF
TRBV5-1	TRBJ2-7	CASSLAMGASYEQYF
TRBV7-9	TRBJ1-1	CASSGSLGIESTEAFF
TRBV12-3/TRBV12-4	TRBJ2-2	CASSPTFPQSGELFF
TRBV6-1	TRBJ1-5	CASSGSDQPQHF
TRBV19	TRBJ2-1	CASSIKTGSPEQFF
TRBV7-8	TRBJ1-6	CASSPDSNSPLHF
TRBV20-1	TRBJ2-7	CSASKIGGESEQYF
TRBV27	TRBJ2-7	CASSLSGGPITGEQYF
TRBV5-1	TRBJ2-2	CASSLEAGELFF
TRBV10-3	TRBJ1-3	CAISEAPPGNTIYF
TRBV4-3	TRBJ2-7	CASSLELAGLRVEQYF
TRBV7-7	TRBJ2-2	CASSLDLANTGELFF
TRBV6-5	TRBJ2-1	CASSYSRPRGSYNEQFF
TRBV28	TRBJ1-3	CASHEAGGPSGNTIYF
TRBV6-5	TRBJ2-1	CASSYVTDNEQFF
TRBV11-2	TRBJ2-5	CASSLGGLAGALAETQYF
TRBV20-1	TRBJ1-1	CSAADNRGNTEAFF
TRBV6-5	TRBJ1-2	CASSYSTGSPYGYTF
TRBV20-1	TRBJ2-7	CSASRTWAGDEQYF
TRBV5-1	TRBJ1-2	CASGSEAETGYNYGYTF